This TCR beta chain was identified during a study of T cells after yellow fever vaccination (dated by TCRdb to the late 2010s). In the study overall: Libraries from fractions with low cell numbers were prepared with the SMART-Seq v4 Ultra Low Input RNA kit. To follow T-cell clones before and after both primary and booster YFV17D yellow fever vaccination, bulk TCR alpha and beta repertoires underwent longitudinal sequencing. The cohort comprised two healthy male donors, one aged 18 to 30 and one aged 30 to 40 years. Blood samples were taken at several timepoints before and after primary and secondary immunization, and bulk PBMC replicates and cell subsets were isolated.

The treatment or condition label corresponds to: live attenuated yellow fever vaccine strain. PBMCs were isolated from peripheral blood using a standard Ficoll-Paque protocol. Dynabeads CD4 and CD8 positive selection kits were used to isolate the CD4 and CD8 T-cell fractions. TriZol was used to extract RNA from bulk PBMCs, CD4 and CD8 fractions, and dextramer-positive and dextramer-negative fractions. TCR cDNA was made using 5'RACE template switching, a step that added a universal primer site and unique molecular identifiers. Priming of cDNA synthesis was performed from both the TCR alpha and TCR beta constant segments. Library amplification involved two PCR steps, and the second step added sample barcodes and sequencing adapters. Sequencing of the libraries was done on either Illumina HiSeq 2500 (2x100 bp) or NovaSeq (2x150 bp). The paper's data handling went like this. Demultiplexing of reads and collapsing into UMI consensus sequences were performed with MIGEC, and V(D)J alignment was carried out with MiXCR. Vaccine-responding clonotypes were defined with edgeR using replicate PBMC samples, requiring FDR below 0.01 and a log2 fold change above 5 up to day 15. Bulk clonotypes were assigned CD4 or CD8 identity according to which sequenced CD4 or CD8 repertoire held them at higher abundance. TCRdb applied fastp at Q25 and MiXCR to the public reads, then kept only in-frame beta chains. Here each entry gathers all rows of one CDR3 protein and keeps the most common genes and DNA. TCRdb's processing, not the authors' own work, is the source of the V and J calls. This sample has some 160,000 distinct CDR3 sequences in its table, and 6% to 7.5% of those were observed once. Over 2% of the sample goes to the ten largest clones.

V and J lose 8 bases and 3 bases, and a span of 11 bases separates them. From a lookup of the germline V gene, CDR1 and CDR2 are MNHEY and SVGEGT. The CDR3 contains 12 residues, cysteine and phenylalanine counted. Here the CDR3 DNA is all that survives: 36 bases in frame from base 1. What the authors observed across the whole study: After the booster, most clones that had expanded after primary vaccination were detected again (nearly 97% of CD4 and around nine tenths of CD8), suggesting broad maintenance of memory. The study included only two donors, which limits how far the findings can be generalized. The secondary T-cell response was found to be weaker but faster than the primary response, with a peak reached on day 5 rather than on day 15. A small share of clonotypes occurred in both CD4 and CD8 compartments, likely arising from convergent recombination. Computational filtering was needed because FACS-sorted repertoires could contain abundant contaminating clonotypes from the bulk population.

In its sample, this clonotype was seen a few times. This clone's antigen is unknown. Base-call qualities are not available, and no considerably larger clone is one nucleotide away. The origin of this receptor is a man aged 18 to 29 who received the YFV17D yellow fever vaccine. The sample consisted of CD4+ T cells sorted from PBMCs, taken 4 to 5 days after the first yellow fever vaccination. The rearrangement combines TRBV6-2 or TRBV6-3 with TRBJ2-7; there is no confident call for the D gene. The nucleotides read TGTGCCAGCCCCCCGGGTTGCTACGAGCAGTACTTC. Translated, it reads CASPPGCYEQYF.